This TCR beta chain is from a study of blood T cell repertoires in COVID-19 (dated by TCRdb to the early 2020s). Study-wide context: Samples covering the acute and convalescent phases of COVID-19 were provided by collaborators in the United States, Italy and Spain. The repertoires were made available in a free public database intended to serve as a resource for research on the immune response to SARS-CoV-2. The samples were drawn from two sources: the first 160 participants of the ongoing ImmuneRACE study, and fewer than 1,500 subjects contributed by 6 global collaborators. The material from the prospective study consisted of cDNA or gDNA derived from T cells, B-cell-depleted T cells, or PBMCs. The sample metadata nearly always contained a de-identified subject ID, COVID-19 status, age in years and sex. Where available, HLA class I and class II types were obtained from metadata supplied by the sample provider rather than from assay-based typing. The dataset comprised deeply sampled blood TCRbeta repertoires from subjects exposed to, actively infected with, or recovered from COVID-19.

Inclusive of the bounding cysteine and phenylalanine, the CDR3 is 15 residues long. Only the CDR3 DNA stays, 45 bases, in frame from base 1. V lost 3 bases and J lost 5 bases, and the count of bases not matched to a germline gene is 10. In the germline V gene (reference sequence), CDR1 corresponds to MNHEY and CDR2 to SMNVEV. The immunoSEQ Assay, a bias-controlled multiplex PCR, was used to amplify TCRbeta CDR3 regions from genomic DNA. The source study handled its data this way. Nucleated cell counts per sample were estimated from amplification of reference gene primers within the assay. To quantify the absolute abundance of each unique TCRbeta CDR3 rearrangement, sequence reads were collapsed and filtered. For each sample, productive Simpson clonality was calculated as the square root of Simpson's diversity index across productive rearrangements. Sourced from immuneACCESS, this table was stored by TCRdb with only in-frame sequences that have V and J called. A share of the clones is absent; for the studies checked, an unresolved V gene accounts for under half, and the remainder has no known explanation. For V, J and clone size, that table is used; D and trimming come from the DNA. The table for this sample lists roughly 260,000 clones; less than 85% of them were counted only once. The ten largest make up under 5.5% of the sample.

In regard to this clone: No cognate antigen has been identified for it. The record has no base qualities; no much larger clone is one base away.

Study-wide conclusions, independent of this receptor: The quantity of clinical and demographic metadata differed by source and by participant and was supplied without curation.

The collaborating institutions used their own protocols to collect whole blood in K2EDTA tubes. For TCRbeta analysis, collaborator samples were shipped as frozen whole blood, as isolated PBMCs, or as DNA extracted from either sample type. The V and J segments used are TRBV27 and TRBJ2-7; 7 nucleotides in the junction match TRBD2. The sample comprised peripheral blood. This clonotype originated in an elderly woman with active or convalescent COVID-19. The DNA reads TGTGCCAGCAGTTTCGCACCCCCTGGGACTAACGAGCAGTACTTC. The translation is CASSFAPPGTNEQYF.